This T cell receptor beta chain was identified during a study of T-cell reconstitution after alpha-beta-depleted transplantation in children. This clonotype was seen a handful of times. Unique molecular identifiers were built into the TCRbeta library. One entry per CDR3 protein, called by TCRdb with MiXCR from the PCR reads. Found here are some 500,000 distinct CDR3 sequences, approximately 20% of them singletons; the top ten hold 2.5% to 4%. Germline V gives CDR1 DFQATT, CDR2 SNEGSKA (reference sequence). CDR3 length equals 13 residues. V lost 0 bases, J lost 0 bases, and 3 bases lay in between. The chain couples TRBV20-1 to TRBJ1-3; no definite D call. The sequence derives from a human donor who donated a stem cell graft to a child with acute lymphoblastic leukemia. The specimen comprised PBMCs from the stem cell graft donor, sampled from the stem cell graft. CDR3 bases: TGCAGTGCTAGAGAGAGCTCTGGAAACACCATATATTTT. Amino acid sequence: CSARESSGNTIYF.